This TCR beta chain was recovered during a study of tumor-infiltrating lymphocytes in localized non-small cell lung cancer. Study summary: Resected tumor was paired with non-adjacent uninvolved lung from the same patient.

Trimming removed 7 bases from V and 0 bases from J, with 13 bases in between. From germline, CDR1 is MNHNS and CDR2 SASEGT. The CDR3 spans 15 residues. TCRdb's copy holds only in-frame clones and misses some; the assay was immunoSEQ multiplex PCR. The table has about 10,000 clones, about 75% seen once. Material: uninvolved lung tissue not adjacent to the tumor. The TCR comes from a human donor with non-small cell lung cancer. The chain uses TRBV6-1 and TRBJ2-1; D gene unclear. In nucleotides, the CDR3 is TGTGCCAGCACACAGCGCCTGAGCTCCTACAATGAGCAGTTCTTC. This sequence encodes CASTQRLSSYNEQFF.